The 9 T cell receptor beta chains given below trace back to one sample, sequenced in a study of OX40 agonist ivuxolimab in advanced cancers. Some clones are missing from TCRdb's copy, which holds only in-frame ones; the method was immunoSEQ multiplex PCR. The sample lists over 70,000 clones, about 84% occurring once. The sample consisted of CD4+ or CD8+ T cells sorted from blood, taken in a trial of the OX40 agonist ivuxolimab. These receptors all come from an adult with an advanced solid tumor such as melanoma, head and neck, liver or kidney cancer.

The gene calls are TRBV19 and TRBJ2-7, with unresolved D. The V gene lost 3 bases and the J gene lost 2 bases, with 11 bases spanning the gap. This CDR3 has 14 residues. Germline CDR1 and CDR2: LNHDA and SQIVND (reference sequence). CDR3 sequence: CASSMSLSPYEQYF. In DNA form, the CDR3 reads TGTGCCAGTAGTATGTCACTGAGTCCCTACGAGCAGTACTTC.

The chain is built from TRBV7-2 and TRBJ2-3; D may be TRBD1 or TRBD2 (5 bases each). CDR1 SGHTA and CDR2 FQGNSA come from the germline V gene. V lost 8 bases, J lost 2 bases, and 8 bases lay in between. The CDR3 is made up of 12 amino acids. CDR3 sequence (DNA): TGTGCCAGCGGGGGTTACACAGATACGCAGTATTTT. It is translated as CASGGYTDTQYF.

The V and J genes are TRBV2 and TRBJ2-7; D is unresolved. The germline V gene has CDR1 SNHLY and CDR2 FYNNEI. CDR3 size: 11 residues. Trimming pared 5 bases from V and 2 bases from J, leaving 4 bases between. The CDR3 loop is CASSYAYEQYF. CDR3 bases: TGTGCCAGCAGTTACGCCTACGAGCAGTACTTC.

The CDR3 region is CASSPSSAGNTIYF. The CDR3 coding sequence is TGTGCCAGCTCACCAAGCTCGGCTGGAAACACCATATATTTT. The V and J genes are TRBV18 and TRBJ1-3; D call uncertain. V lost 2 bases and J 2 bases, leaving 7 bases between the germline ends. CDR1 and CDR2 from the germline V gene are KGHSH and LQKENI. The CDR3 is made up of 14 amino acids.

J is TRBJ2-7 and V is TRBV30; D unresolved. This CDR3 region has 12 residues. V was pared by 3 bases and J by 2 bases, with 8 bases between. The germline CDR1 and CDR2 sequences are GTSNPN and SVGIG (reference sequence). In nucleotides, the CDR3 is TGTGCCTGGAGGCTACAGACCTACGAGCAGTACTTC. It translates to CAWRLQTYEQYF.

This chain connects TRBV25-1 to TRBJ2-5; D call uncertain. The germline V gene encodes CDR1 MGHDK and CDR2 SYGVNS. V was cut by 0 bases and J by 2 bases, with 7 bases left in between. The CDR3 extends over 14 amino acids. Here the CDR3 DNA reads TGTGCCAGCAGTGAATATCGGGCGCAAGAGACCCAGTACTTC. Translation gives CASSEYRAQETQYF.

The table lists this clone with a count of one. The rearrangement uses TRBV6-6 and TRBJ2-7, with D possibly matching TRBD2 (7 bases). Germline CDR1 and CDR2: MNHNY and SVGAGI (reference sequence). Trimming removed 2 bases from V and 2 bases from J, with 10 bases in between. This CDR3 has 14 amino acids. CDR3 residues: CASSYGGAAYEQYF. CDR3 in DNA: TGTGCCAGCAGTTACGGGGGGGCTGCCTACGAGCAGTACTTC.

The rearrangement joins TRBV6-5 to TRBJ2-5, with 7 bases identical to TRBD2. The tail of the sequence fits TRBJ2-7 better, so the J call may be wrong. The CDR3 consists of 14 residues. The germline V gene has CDR1 MNHEY and CDR2 SVGAGI. CDR3 nucleotide sequence: TGTGCCAGCAGGTATAAGCGGGGCCCCTACGAGCAGTACTTC. Translating gives CASRYKRGPYEQYF.

Points on this clone: An end of the junction differs from the germline gene, which may be a read error. The rearrangement uses TRBV7-7 and TRBJ2-2, with D maybe TRBD2 (5 bases). In germline, CDR1 is SSHAT, CDR2 FNYEAQ (reference sequence). The CDR3 extends over 15 amino acids. As DNA, the CDR3 is TGTGCTAGCAGCCCCCGGGGAATGAACACCGGGGAGCTGTTTTTT. It translates to CASSPRGMNTGELFF.